This T cell receptor beta chain stems from a study of cytomegalovirus exposure and HLA in healthy donors. With regard to this clone: Its target is unknown.

The CDR3 length is 15 residues. V was pared by 0 bases and J by 4 bases, with 3 bases of the junction left unmatched. Germline V lookup: CDR1 SGHAT, CDR2 FQNNGV. Study-level findings and limits: Later analysis suggested links between common viral pathogens and several top significant clusters.

Both 60 Vbeta primers and 13 Jbeta primers went into the PCR. The assay was immunoSEQ multiplex PCR, and TCRdb's table has in-frame clones only and misses some. Of over 85,000 clones in the sample, 65% to 85% were seen once. Sequencing was performed on PBMCs. The V and J genes are TRBV11-2 and TRBJ2-3, with 8 bases identical to TRBD2. The source is a man in his forties or fifties in good health and CMV-seronegative. CDR3 sequence: CASSLELAEADTQYF. The CDR3 DNA sequence: TGTGCCAGCAGCTTAGAACTAGCGGAAGCAGATACGCAGTATTTT.